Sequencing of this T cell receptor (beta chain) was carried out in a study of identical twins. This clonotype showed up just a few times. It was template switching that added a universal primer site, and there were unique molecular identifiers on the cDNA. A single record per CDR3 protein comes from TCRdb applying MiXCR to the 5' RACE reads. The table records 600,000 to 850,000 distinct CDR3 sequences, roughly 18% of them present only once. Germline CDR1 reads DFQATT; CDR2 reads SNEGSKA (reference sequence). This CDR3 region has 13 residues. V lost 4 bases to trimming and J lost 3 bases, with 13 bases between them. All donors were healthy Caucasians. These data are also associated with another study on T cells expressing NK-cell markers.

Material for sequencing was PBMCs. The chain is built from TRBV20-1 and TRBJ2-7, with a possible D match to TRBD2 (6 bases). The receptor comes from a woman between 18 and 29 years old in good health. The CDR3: CSAISAGYYEQYF. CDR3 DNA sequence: TGCAGTGCTATTTCCGCGGGGTACTACGAGCAGTACTTC.